These 6 T cell receptor beta chains were all obtained from the same sample, sequenced in a study of control samples from healthy donors and cancer patients. Clones were read by immunoSEQ multiplex PCR, and TCRdb kept only the in-frame ones, dropping some. The sample yields about 100,000 clones, about 90% seen once. Material: blood. Source of these receptors: a woman aged 45-65 years in good health.

The V and J genes are TRBV9 and TRBJ2-1, with TRBD2 identical over 7 bases. The germline CDR1 and CDR2 sequences are SGDLS and YYNGEE. V shed 6 bases, J shed 7 bases, and the junction held 7 bases outside the gene matches. The CDR3 is 13 amino acids. In DNA form, the CDR3 reads TGTGCCAGCACCGCGGGGGAGGGAAATGAGCAGTTCTTC. Translated: CASTAGEGNEQFF. Full variable domain (rest looked up from reference TRBV9 and TRBJ2-1): DSGVTQTPKHLITATGQRVTLRCSPRSGDLSVYWYQQSLDQGLQFLIQYYNGEERAKGNILERFSAQQFPDLHSELNLSSLELGDSALYFCASTAGEGNEQFFGPGTRLTVL.

The chain employs TRBV3-1 (or the pseudogene TRBV3-2) and TRBJ2-3; TRBD2 agrees at 13 bases. CDR3 length equals 19 residues. Germline lookup yields CDR1 LGHDT and CDR2 YNNKEL (reference sequence). Trimming removed 3 bases from V and 0 bases from J; junction bases left unmatched: 9. The CDR3 reads CASSHGTSGTHHSTDTQYF. Here the CDR3 DNA reads TGTGCCAGCAGCCATGGGACTAGCGGGACCCATCATAGCACAGATACGCAGTATTTT.

The rearrangement links TRBV30 to TRBJ1-2; 9 bases fit TRBD1. Germline CDR1 and CDR2: GTSNPN and SVGIG (reference sequence). J was trimmed by 3 bases and V by 1 base; bases with no gene match: 18. This CDR3 has 19 amino acids. CDR3 nucleotide sequence: TGTGCCTGGAGTGGGGTCATTGAAAGAAGGGACAGGGACGACTATGGCTACACCTTC. This encodes CAWSGVIERRDRDDYGYTF.

This sequence joins TRBV24-1 and TRBJ2-1; 8 nucleotides line up with TRBD2. From germline, CDR1 is KGHDR and CDR2 SFDVKD. Trimming at V came to 4 bases and at J to 13 bases, leaving 14 bases not matched to a gene. The CDR3 is 15 residues long. The CDR3 sequence: CATSDSRGVAGNQFF. CDR3 nucleotides: TGTGCCACCAGTGACTCTCGAGGAGTAGCGGGAAATCAGTTCTTC.

V is TRBV27 and J is TRBJ2-5; 12 nucleotides match TRBD1. Germline CDR1 MNHEY, CDR2 SMNVEV (reference sequence). This CDR3 region has 18 residues. J was trimmed by 4 bases and V by 2 bases; bases with no gene match: 11. CDR3 sequence (DNA): TGTGCCAGCAGTTTAATAACCGGGGACAGGGGGCTTGGAGAGACCCAGTACTTC. Its translation: CASSLITGDRGLGETQYF.

This chain joins TRBV6-5 and TRBJ1-3; TRBD1 is a possible D gene (6 bases). Looked up from germline, CDR1 is MNHEY and CDR2 is SVGAGI. With 2 bases removed from V and 3 bases from J, the gap between germline ends came to 11 bases. The CDR3 sequence is 15 residues long. The DNA for the CDR3 is TGTGCCAGCAGTTACACAGGGTTCGGTGGAAACACCATATATTTT. Amino acid sequence: CASSYTGFGGNTIYF.